The present entry profiles one T cell receptor (beta chain) with its context. Its specificity is not known. These data belong to a study of OX40 agonist ivuxolimab in advanced cancers. The wider study: Males comprised 70% to 85% of the group, whose mean age was approximately 60 years (range about 20 to 85).

On cycle 4 day 1 and cycle 7 day 1, as well as at baseline, blood was sampled. Overall study results and limits: The study observed clonal expansion of CD4+ and CD8+ blood T cells by week 6 at 0.1 to 3.0 mg/kg. CD8+ T cells were the subset that, on average, had more expanded clones than CD4+.

Sequencing was performed with immunoSEQ multiplex PCR; in TCRdb, only in-frame clones are kept and a portion is missing. The sample includes roughly 61,000 clones, approximately 86% of them seen just once. The source was CD4+ or CD8+ T cells sorted from blood, collected in a trial of the OX40 agonist ivuxolimab. The origin of this receptor is an adult with an advanced solid tumor such as melanoma, head and neck, liver or kidney cancer.

CDR3 coding DNA: TGTGCCAGCAGTTCGGCTAGCGCGAGCTCCTACAATGAGCAGTTCTTC. Translation gives CASSSASASSYNEQFF. This sequence joins TRBV28 and TRBJ2-1, with a tentative D call TRBD2 (6 bases). Germline CDR1 and CDR2: MDHEN and SYDVKM. The length of the CDR3 is 16 residues. The V and J ends lost 4 bases and 0 bases respectively, with 13 bases between them.